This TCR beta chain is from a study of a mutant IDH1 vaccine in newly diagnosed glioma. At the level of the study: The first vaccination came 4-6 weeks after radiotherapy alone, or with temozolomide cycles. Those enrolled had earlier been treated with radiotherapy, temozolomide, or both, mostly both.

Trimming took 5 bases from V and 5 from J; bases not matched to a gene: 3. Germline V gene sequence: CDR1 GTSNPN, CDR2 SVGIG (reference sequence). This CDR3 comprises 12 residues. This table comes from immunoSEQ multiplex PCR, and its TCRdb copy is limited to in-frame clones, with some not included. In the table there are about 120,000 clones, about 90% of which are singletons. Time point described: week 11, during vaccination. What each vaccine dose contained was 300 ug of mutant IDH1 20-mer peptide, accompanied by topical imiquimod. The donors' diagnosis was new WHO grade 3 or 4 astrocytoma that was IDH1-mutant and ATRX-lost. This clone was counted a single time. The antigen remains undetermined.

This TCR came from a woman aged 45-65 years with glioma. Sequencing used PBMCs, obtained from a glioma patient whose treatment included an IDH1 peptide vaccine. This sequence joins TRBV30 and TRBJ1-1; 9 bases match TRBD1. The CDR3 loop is CAWGDRVTEAFF. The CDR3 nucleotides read TGTGCCTGGGGGGACAGGGTGACTGAAGCTTTCTTT.